This TCR beta chain originates from a study of vaccination effects on CD4 cells after COVID-19. Across the study: Participants completed two doses of the BNT162b2 or mRNA-1273 vaccine.

This table comes from immunoSEQ multiplex PCR, and its TCRdb copy is limited to in-frame clones, with some not included. This sample has 24,000 or so clones; 69% occur once, and the top ten carry roughly 18%. Comment on this clone: What it binds is unknown.

This CDR3 has 13 residues. CDR1 is SNHLY, CDR2 FYNNEI, per germline. V gave up 7 bases and J gave up 6 bases, with 13 bases separating them. Expansion of antigen-specific CD4+ T cells with viral peptide pools was carried out by the ViraFEST assay before sequencing. On approximately day 9 of culture, CD4+ T cells were separated out. Infection dated between March and December 2020, before the Alpha, Beta and Delta variants reached the United States. Over 1.5 million PBMC per well were cultured with around 11 IU/ml IL-2 and about 9.8 ug/ml peptides. This receptor was taken from a human donor who had a prior SARS-CoV-2 infection. The material was CD4+ T cells from PBMCs cultured with SARS-CoV-2 spike peptides, obtained before COVID-19 vaccination. V usage is TRBV2 and J usage is TRBJ1-5, with D possibly TRBD1 on 5 matching bases. Here the CDR3 DNA reads TGTGCCAGCACTGGCAGGGATGGTCAGCCCCAGCATTTT. Translated, it gives CASTGRDGQPQHF.